The next 5 T cell receptor beta chains were all read from a single sample in a study of blood T cell repertoires in COVID-19 (dated by TCRdb to 2018 to 2021). Library preparation used the immunoSEQ multiplex PCR assay. In TCRdb, the immuneACCESS table is reduced to in-frame sequences with V and J assigned. These tables do not hold every clone; where another copy was compared, an unresolved V gene accounts for under half, and the others remain unexplained. Within this sample are 120,000 or so clones, with 86% of them counted one time only. 7.9% of the sample lies in the top ten. Sequencing was carried out using peripheral blood. These receptors came from a man in his 70s who had recovered from COVID-19.

The CDR3 loop reads CASSQDLAREQYF. The CDR3 DNA is TGTGCCAGCAGCCAAGATCTCGCGCGAGAGCAGTACTTC. The chain employs TRBV14 and TRBJ2-7, with no clear D. The CDR3 runs to 13 residues. V shed 0 bases and J shed 7 bases, with 10 bases lying between them. In germline, CDR1 is SGHDN, CDR2 FVKESK.

The J gene is TRBJ2-3, the V gene TRBV5-1, with 8 nucleotides matching TRBD2. V gave up 6 bases and J gave up 8 bases; unmatched junction bases: 17. This CDR3 has 16 amino acids. Per the germline V gene, CDR1 is SGHRS and CDR2 is YFSETQ. The CDR3 protein is CASTIGAGAGIGTQYF. In nucleotides, the CDR3 is TGCGCCAGCACCATCGGAGCGGGGGCTGGGATCGGTACGCAGTATTTT.

Here the CDR3 reads CASLPGGGRTDTQYF. The CDR3 DNA is TGTGCCAGCCTCCCGGGGGGCGGGAGAACAGATACGCAGTATTTT. V gene TRBV7-2 combines with J gene TRBJ2-3, with D possibly matching TRBD2 (7 bases). Trimming removed 8 bases from V and 3 bases from J, with 18 bases in between. Germline-derived CDR1 and CDR2 are SGHTA and FQGNSA. CDR3 length equals 15 residues.

This chain joins TRBV24-1 and TRBJ1-2; a possible D gene is TRBD1 (5 bases). The CDR3 runs 13 residues. V gave up 4 bases and J gave up 4 bases, with 9 bases separating them. Germline V CDR1 and CDR2: KGHDR, SFDVKD. The CDR3 region has the DNA TGTGCCACCAGTGACCCTGACAGCTATGGCTACACCTTC. Translated, it gives CATSDPDSYGYTF.

The genes are TRBV27 and TRBJ1-2; D unresolved. Trimming pared 2 bases from V and 6 bases from J, leaving 16 bases between. This CDR3 has 15 amino acids. In germline, CDR1 is MNHEY, CDR2 SMNVEV (reference sequence). CDR3 DNA: TGTGCCAGCAGTTTAACCCTAACACGGGAAAATGGCTACACCTTC. Translation: CASSLTLTRENGYTF.